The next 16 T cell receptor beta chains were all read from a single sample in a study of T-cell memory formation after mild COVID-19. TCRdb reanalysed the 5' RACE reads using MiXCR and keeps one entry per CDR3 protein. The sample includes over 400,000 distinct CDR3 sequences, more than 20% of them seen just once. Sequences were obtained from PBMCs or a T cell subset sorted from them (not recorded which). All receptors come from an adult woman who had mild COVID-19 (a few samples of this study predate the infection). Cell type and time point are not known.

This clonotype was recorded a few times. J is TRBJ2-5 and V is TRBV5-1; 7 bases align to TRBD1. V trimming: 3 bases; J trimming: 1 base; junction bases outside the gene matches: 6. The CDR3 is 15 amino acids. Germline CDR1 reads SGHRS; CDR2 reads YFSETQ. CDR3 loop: CASSSLTGSQETQYF. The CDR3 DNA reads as TGCGCCAGCAGCTCATTGACAGGGAGCCAAGAGACCCAGTACTTC.

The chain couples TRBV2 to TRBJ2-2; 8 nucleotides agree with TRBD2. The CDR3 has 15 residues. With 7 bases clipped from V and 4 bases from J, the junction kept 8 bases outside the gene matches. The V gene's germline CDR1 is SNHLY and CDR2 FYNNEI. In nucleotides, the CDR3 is TGTGCCAGCAATAGTGACGGGGGGGCCACCGGGGAGCTGTTTTTT. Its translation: CASNSDGGATGELFF.

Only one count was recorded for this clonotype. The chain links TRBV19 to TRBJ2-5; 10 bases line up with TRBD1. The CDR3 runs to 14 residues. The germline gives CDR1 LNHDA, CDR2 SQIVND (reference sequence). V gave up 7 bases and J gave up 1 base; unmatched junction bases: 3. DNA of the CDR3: TGTGCCAGTACCCGGACAGGGGGCCAAGAGACCCAGTACTTC. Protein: CASTRTGGQETQYF.

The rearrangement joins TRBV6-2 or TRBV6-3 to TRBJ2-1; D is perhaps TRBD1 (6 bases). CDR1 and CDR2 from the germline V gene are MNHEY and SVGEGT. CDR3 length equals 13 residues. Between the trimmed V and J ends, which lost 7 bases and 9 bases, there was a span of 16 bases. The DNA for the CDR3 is TGTGCCAGCACTAGGGGGAGTGGGAGTGAGCAGTTCTTC. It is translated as CASTRGSGSEQFF.

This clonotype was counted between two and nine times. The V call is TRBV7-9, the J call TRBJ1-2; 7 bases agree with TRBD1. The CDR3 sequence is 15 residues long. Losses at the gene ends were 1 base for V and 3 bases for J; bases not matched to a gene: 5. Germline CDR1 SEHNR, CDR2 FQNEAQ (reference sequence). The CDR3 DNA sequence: TGTGCCAGCAGCTTAGGACAGGGCTCGGACTATGGCTACACCTTC. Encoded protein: CASSLGQGSDYGYTF.

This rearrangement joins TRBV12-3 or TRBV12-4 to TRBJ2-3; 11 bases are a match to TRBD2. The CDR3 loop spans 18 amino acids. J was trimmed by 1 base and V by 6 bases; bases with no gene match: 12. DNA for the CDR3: TGTGCCAGCAGGTATAGCGGGAGGGTCCGTATGGGCACAGATACGCAGTATTTT. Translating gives CASRYSGRVRMGTDTQYF.

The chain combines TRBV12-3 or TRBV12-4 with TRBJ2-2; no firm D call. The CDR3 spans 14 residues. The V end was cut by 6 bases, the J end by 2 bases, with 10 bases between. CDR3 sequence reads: CASRTVLNTGELFF. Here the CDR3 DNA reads TGTGCCAGCAGAACTGTTCTCAACACCGGGGAGCTGTTTTTT.

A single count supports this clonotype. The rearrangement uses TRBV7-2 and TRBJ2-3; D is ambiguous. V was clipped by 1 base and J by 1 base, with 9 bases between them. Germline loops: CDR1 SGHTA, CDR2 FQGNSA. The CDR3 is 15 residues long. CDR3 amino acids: CASSLVLDGTDTQYF. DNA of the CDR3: TGTGCCAGCAGCTTAGTTCTAGACGGCACAGATACGCAGTATTTT.

CDR3 in DNA: TGTGCCAGCAGCTTTAGCGGGGGGGCTGATACGCAGTATTTT. Its translation is CASSFSGGADTQYF. V is TRBV7-6 and J is TRBJ2-3; 11 bases match TRBD2. The CDR3 has 14 amino acids. After removal of 3 bases from V and 6 bases from J, the junction contained 2 bases not matched to a gene. CDR1 is SGHVS and CDR2 is FNYEAQ in the germline V gene.

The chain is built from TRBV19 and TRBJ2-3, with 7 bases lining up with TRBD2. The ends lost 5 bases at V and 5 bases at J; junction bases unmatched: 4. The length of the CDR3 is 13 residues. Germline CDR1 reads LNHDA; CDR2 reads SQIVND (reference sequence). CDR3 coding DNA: TGTGCCAGTAGTGCGGGACTACAAGATACGCAGTATTTT. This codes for CASSAGLQDTQYF.

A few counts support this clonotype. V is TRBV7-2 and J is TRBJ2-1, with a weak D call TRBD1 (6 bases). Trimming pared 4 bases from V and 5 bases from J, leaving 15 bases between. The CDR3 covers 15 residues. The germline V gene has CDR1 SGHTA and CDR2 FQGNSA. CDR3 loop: CASSSTGLPNNEQFF. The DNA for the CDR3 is TGTGCCAGCAGCTCCACAGGGCTACCCAACAATGAGCAGTTCTTC.

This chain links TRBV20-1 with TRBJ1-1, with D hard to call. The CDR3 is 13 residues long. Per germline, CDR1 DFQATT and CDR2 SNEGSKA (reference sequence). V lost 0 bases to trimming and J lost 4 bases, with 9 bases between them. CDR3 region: CSARDVGITEAFF. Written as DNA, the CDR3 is TGCAGTGCTAGAGATGTAGGGATCACTGAAGCTTTCTTT.

The CDR3 spells CASSANEWASLGRETQYF. The CDR3 nucleotides read TGTGCCAGCAGTGCTAACGAATGGGCCAGCTTGGGCAGAGAGACCCAGTACTTC. V gene TRBV6-1 combines with J gene TRBJ2-5; D remains unclear. The CDR3 totals 18 residues. Germline CDR1 and CDR2: MNHNS and SASEGT. Deletions cut 4 bases from V and 4 bases from J, with 25 bases between.

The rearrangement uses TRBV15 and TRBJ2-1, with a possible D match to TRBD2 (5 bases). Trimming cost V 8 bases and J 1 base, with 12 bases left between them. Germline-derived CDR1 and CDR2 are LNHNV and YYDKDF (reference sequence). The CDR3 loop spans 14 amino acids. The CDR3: CATRPRESYNEQFF. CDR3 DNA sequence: TGTGCCACCCGCCCGAGGGAATCCTACAATGAGCAGTTCTTC.

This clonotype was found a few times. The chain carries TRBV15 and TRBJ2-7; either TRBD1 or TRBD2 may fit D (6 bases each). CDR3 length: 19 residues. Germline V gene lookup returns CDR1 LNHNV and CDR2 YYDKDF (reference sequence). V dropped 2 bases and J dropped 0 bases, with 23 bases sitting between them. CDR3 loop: CATSRPRRDMGATSYEQYF. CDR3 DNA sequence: TGTGCCACCAGCAGACCCCGGCGGGATATGGGGGCAACCTCCTACGAGCAGTACTTC.

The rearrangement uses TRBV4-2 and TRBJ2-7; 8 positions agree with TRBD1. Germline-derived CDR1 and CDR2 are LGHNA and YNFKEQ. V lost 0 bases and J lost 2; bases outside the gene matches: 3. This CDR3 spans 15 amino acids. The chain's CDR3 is CASSQEARGPYEQYF. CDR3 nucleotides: TGTGCCAGCAGCCAAGAAGCCAGGGGGCCCTACGAGCAGTACTTC.